The next 6 T cell receptor beta chains were all read from a single sample in a study of T-cell memory formation after mild COVID-19. TCRdb itself ran the 5' RACE reads through MiXCR, one entry per CDR3 protein. The repertoire has fewer than 700,000 distinct CDR3 sequences, roughly 18% of them found once; the top ten carry 12%. Sequences were obtained from PBMCs or a T cell subset sorted from them (not recorded which). The origin of the receptors is an adult woman who had mild COVID-19 (a few samples of this study predate the infection). Cell type and time point are not known.

This clonotype was observed a handful of times. The chain has TRBV6-5 and TRBJ2-3, with TRBD2 identical over 13 bases. The length of the CDR3 is 15 residues. CDR1 and CDR2 from the germline V gene are MNHEY and SVGAGI. J gave up 8 bases and V 0 bases, and 2 bases lay outside the gene matches. The CDR3 is CASSYSGLAGATQYF. The CDR3 DNA follows: TGTGCCAGCAGTTACTCCGGACTAGCGGGAGCTACGCAGTATTTT.

There are many counts of this clonotype. The chain is built from TRBV11-2 and TRBJ2-3, with 9 bases aligning to TRBD2. J was trimmed by 0 bases and V by 3 bases; bases with no gene match: 4. CDR1 and CDR2 from the germline V gene are SGHAT and FQNNGV. The CDR3 spans 16 residues. The CDR3 DNA sequence: TGTGCCAGCAGCTTTAATAGCGGGGGAAGCACAGATACGCAGTATTTT. It codes for CASSFNSGGSTDTQYF.

This clonotype was observed a few times. This chain links TRBV24-1 with TRBJ2-1, with 12 positions matching TRBD2. The CDR3 contains 16 residues. Germline V gene sequence: CDR1 KGHDR, CDR2 SFDVKD. Trimming at V came to 3 bases and at J to 9 bases, leaving 8 bases not matched to a gene. CDR3 residues: CATSDLLAGGPGEQFF. The CDR3 bases are TGTGCCACCAGTGATCTCCTAGCGGGAGGGCCCGGTGAGCAGTTCTTC.

CDR3 residues: CASSLDRDSPLHF. The CDR3 nucleotides read TGTGCCAGCAGCTTGGACCGCGACTCACCCCTCCACTTT. This sequence joins TRBV5-5 and TRBJ1-6; D ambiguous. This CDR3 region has 13 residues. Germline-derived CDR1 and CDR2 are SGHKS and YYEKEE (reference sequence). V was cut by 0 bases and J by 10 bases, with 8 bases left in between. Based on the CDR3 plus reference TRBV5-5 and TRBJ1-6, the full variable domain is DAGVTQSPTHLIKTRGQQVTLRCSPISGHKSVSWYQQVLGQGPQFIFQYYEKEERGRGNFPDRFSARQFPNYSSELNVNALLLGDSALYLCASSLDRDSPLHFGNGTRLTVT.

The V and J genes are TRBV7-8 and TRBJ2-7; D gene uncertain. The germline gives CDR1 SGHVS, CDR2 FQNEAQ. The CDR3 is made up of 14 amino acids. V dropped 0 bases and J dropped 1 base, with 7 bases sitting between them. CDR3 coding DNA: TGTGCCAGCAGCTTAGCACTGCCGTCCTACGAGCAGTACTTC. Residues: CASSLALPSYEQYF.

This clonotype was seen a few times. The V call is TRBV3-1, the J call TRBJ1-5; unclear D gene. Germline values: CDR1 LGHDT, CDR2 YNNKEL (reference sequence). CDR3 length: 14 amino acids. V was cut by 1 base and J by 9 bases, with 13 bases left in between. DNA for the CDR3: TGTGCCAGCAGCCAAGGCCCCCAGCGCCGGCCCCAGCATTTT. Its protein product is CASSQGPQRRPQHF. The full variable domain, its missing parts supplied by reference TRBV3-1 and TRBJ1-5, is DTAVSQTPKYLVTQMGNDKSIKCEQNLGHDTMYWYKQDSKKFLKIMFSYNNKELIINETVPNRFSPKSPDKAHLNLHINSLELGDSAVYFCASSQGPQRRPQHFGDGTRLSIL.